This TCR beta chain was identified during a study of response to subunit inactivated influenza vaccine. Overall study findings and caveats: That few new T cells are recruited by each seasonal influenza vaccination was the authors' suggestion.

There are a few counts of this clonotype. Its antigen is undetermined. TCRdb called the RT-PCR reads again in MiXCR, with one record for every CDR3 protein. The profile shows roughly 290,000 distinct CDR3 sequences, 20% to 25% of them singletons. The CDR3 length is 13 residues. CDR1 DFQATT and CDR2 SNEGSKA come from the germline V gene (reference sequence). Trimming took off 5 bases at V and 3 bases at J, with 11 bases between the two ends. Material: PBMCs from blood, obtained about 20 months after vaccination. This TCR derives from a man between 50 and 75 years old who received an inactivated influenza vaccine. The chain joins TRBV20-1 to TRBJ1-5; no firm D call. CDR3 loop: CSAPPGTNQPQHF. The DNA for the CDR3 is TGCAGTGCTCCCCCGGGCACCAATCAGCCCCAGCATTTT.